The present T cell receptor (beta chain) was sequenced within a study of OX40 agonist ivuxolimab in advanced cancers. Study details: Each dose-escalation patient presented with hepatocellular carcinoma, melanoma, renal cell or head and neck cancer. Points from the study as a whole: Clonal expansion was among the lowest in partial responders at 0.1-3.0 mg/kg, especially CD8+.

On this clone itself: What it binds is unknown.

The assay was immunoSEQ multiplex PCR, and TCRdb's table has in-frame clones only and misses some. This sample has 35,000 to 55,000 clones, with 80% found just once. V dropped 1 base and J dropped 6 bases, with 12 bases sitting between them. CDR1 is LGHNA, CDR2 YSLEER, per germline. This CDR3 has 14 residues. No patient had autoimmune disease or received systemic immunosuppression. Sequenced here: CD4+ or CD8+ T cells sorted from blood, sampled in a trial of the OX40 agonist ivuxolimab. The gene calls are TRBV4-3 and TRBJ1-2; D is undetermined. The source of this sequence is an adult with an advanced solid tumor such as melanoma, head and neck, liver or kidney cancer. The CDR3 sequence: CASSQGTGSHGYTF. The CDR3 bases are TGCGCCAGCAGCCAAGGGACCGGTAGCCATGGCTACACCTTC.